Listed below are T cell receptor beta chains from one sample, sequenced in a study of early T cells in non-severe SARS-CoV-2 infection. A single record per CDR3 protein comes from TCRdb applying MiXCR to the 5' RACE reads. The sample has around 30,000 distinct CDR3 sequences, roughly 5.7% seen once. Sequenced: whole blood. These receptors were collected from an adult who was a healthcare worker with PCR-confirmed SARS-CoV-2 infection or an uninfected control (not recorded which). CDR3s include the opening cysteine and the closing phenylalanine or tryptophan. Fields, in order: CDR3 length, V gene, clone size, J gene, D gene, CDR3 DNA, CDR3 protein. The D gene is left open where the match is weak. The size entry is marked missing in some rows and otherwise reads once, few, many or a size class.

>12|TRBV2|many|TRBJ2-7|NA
TGTGCCAGCAGAACTTGGTTCGACGAGCAGTACTTC
CASRTWFDEQYF
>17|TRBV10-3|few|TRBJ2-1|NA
TGTGCCATCAGTGACCGGGGGCGGGAAGGGTCCTACAATGAGCAGTTCTTC
CAISDRGREGSYNEQFF
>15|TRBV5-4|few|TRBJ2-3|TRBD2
TGTGCCAGCAGCCGACTAGCGGGGAGCACAGATACGCAGTATTTT
CASSRLAGSTDTQYF
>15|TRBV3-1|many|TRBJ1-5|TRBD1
TGTGCCAGCAGCGAAACAGGGGGCGCAGGGCAGCCCCAGCATTTT
CASSETGGAGQPQHF
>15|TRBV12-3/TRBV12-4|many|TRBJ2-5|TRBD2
TGTGCCAGCAGTCCCCCGGGACTAGCGTTGGAGACCCAGTACTTC
CASSPPGLALETQYF
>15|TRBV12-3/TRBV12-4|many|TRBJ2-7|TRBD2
TGTGCCAGCAGCCTCCCTAGCGGGGGGAGTTACGAGCAGTACTTC
CASSLPSGGSYEQYF
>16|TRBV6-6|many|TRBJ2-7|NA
TGTGCCAGCACCGGAAAACCCGTCCGTTCTCGTTACGAGCAGTACTTC
CASTGKPVRSRYEQYF
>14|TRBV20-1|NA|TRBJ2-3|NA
TGCAGTGCTGAAAAGCCTAGGCGGACAGATACGCAGTATTTT
CSAEKPRRTDTQYF
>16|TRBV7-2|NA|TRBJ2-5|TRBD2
TGTGCCAGCAGCTTAGGCCCCACTAGCGGCCAAGAGACCCAGTACTTC
CASSLGPTSGQETQYF
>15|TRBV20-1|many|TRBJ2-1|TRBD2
TGCAGTGCTAGACTTAGCGGGAGGGGTTTCAATGAGCAGTTCTTC
CSARLSGRGFNEQFF
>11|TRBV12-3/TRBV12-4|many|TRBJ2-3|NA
TGTGCCAGCAGTGTCTACGGTACGCAGTATTTT
CASSVYGTQYF
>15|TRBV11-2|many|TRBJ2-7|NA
TGTGCCAGCAGCTTAGAATCGGGTAGCTCCTACGAGCAGTACTTC
CASSLESGSSYEQYF
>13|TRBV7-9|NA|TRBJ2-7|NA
TGTGCCAGCAGCTTAGGTGGGGGCTTGGATCCGTACTTC
CASSLGGGLDPYF
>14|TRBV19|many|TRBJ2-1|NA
TGTGCCAGTAGTATAAGGGAGGTCTACAATGAGCAGTTCTTC
CASSIREVYNEQFF
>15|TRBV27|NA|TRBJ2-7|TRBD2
TGTGCCAGCAGTTCACTAGCGGGAACTTACTACGAGCAGTACTTC
CASSSLAGTYYEQYF
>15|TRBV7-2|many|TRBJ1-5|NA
TGTGCCAGCAGCTTAGCTGGGCAGGTGGGGCAGCCCCAGCATTTT
CASSLAGQVGQPQHF
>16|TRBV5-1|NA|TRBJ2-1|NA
TGCGCCAGCAGCTTTAGCCAGGGACGTTCCGGCGGCGAGCAGTTCTTC
CASSFSQGRSGGEQFF
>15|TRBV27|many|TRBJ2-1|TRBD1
TGTGCCAGCAGAACCCCGGACAGGGACTACAATGAGCAGTTCTTC
CASRTPDRDYNEQFF
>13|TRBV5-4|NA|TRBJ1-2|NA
TGTGCCAGCAGCTCGGACCCTAACTATGGCTACACCTTC
CASSSDPNYGYTF
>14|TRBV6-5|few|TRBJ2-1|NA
TGTGCCAGCAGTCCTAAGTCCTTCTACAATGAGCAGTTCTTC
CASSPKSFYNEQFF
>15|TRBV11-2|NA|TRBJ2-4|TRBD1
TGTGCCAGCAGCCCCGACAGGGGGCCCCTTAGCGTTCAGTACTTC
CASSPDRGPLSVQYF
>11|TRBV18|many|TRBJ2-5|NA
TGTGCCAGCTCAGGTCAAGAGACCCAGTACTTC
CASSGQETQYF
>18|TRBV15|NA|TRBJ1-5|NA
TGTGCCACCAGCAGAGATGGAACCCCTATGACGAGCAATCAGCCCCAGCATTTT
CATSRDGTPMTSNQPQHF
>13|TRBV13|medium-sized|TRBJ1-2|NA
TGTGCCAGCAGCTTACAGGGATGGGATGGCTACACCTTC
CASSLQGWDGYTF
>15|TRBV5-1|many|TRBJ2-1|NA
TGCGCCAGCAGCCCGTTAGAACTTACCTACAATGAGCAGTTCTTC
CASSPLELTYNEQFF